The present TCR beta chain was sequenced within a study of blood T cell repertoires in COVID-19. Study as a whole: Sites in the United States, Italy and Spain provided acute and convalescent COVID-19 samples. PBMCs, B-cell-depleted T cells, or T cells provided the cDNA or gDNA that made up the material.

Germline CDR1 and CDR2: PRHDT and FYEKMQ (reference sequence). This CDR3 is built from 15 residues. J was trimmed by 5 bases and V by 4 bases; bases with no gene match: 5. The protocol was immunoSEQ multiplex PCR, while the TCRdb copy is restricted to in-frame clones and leaves out a portion. The sample holds 110,000 to 150,000 clones, about four fifths seen once. The chain carries TRBV13 and TRBJ2-2; the match to TRBD1 covers 9 bases. Material for sequencing was PBMCs or T cells enriched from blood (not recorded which). This TCR was sampled from a man aged 35-49 years with acute COVID-19. CDR3 coding DNA: TGTGCCAGCAGCTCTTTAGGACAGGGGACCGGGGAGCTGTTTTTT. This translates into CASSSLGQGTGELFF.